The 27 T cell receptor beta chains listed next were all sequenced from one sample in a study of OX40 agonist ivuxolimab in advanced cancers. Assay used: immunoSEQ multiplex PCR; TCRdb lists only in-frame clones, some missing. This table holds over 50,000 clones, roughly 90% found once. This specimen was CD4+ or CD8+ T cells sorted from blood, taken in a trial of the OX40 agonist ivuxolimab. These receptors were obtained from an adult with an advanced solid tumor such as melanoma, head and neck, liver or kidney cancer.

The chain has TRBV4-3 and TRBJ1-5; D uncertain. V was pared by 2 bases and J by 3 bases, with 5 bases between. The CDR3 is made up of 13 amino acids. Germline V gene sequence: CDR1 LGHNA, CDR2 YSLEER. The CDR3 DNA follows: TGCGCCAGCAGCCAATATTTCAATCAGCCCCAGCATTTT. Translated, it gives CASSQYFNQPQHF.

This clone was counted a single time. The chain joins TRBV27 to TRBJ2-3; TRBD2 aligns across 8 bases. The CDR3 has 16 residues. Germline values: CDR1 MNHEY, CDR2 SMNVEV (reference sequence). J was trimmed by 1 base and V by 2 bases; bases with no gene match: 5. The CDR3 sequence: CASSLQAGVRTDTQYF. The CDR3 DNA reads TGTGCCAGCAGTTTACAAGCGGGAGTTCGCACAGATACGCAGTATTTT.

The chain has TRBV25-1 and TRBJ1-1, with 8 positions matching TRBD1. V shed 4 bases, J shed 4 bases, and the junction held 17 bases outside the gene matches. This CDR3 is built from 18 residues. CDR1 and CDR2 (germline): MGHDK, SYGVNS. CDR3 region: CASSGGAGQVWWSTEAFF. The CDR3 coding sequence is TGTGCCAGCAGTGGGGGGGCGGGACAGGTTTGGTGGAGCACTGAAGCTTTCTTT.

V is TRBV19 and J is TRBJ1-1; D unresolved. Germline lookup yields CDR1 LNHDA and CDR2 SQIVND (reference sequence). V lost 7 bases to trimming and J lost 3 bases, with 12 bases between them. This CDR3 is built from 13 residues. The CDR3 DNA follows: TGTGCCAGTAATTACGAGGGAGACACTGAAGCTTTCTTT. Translating gives CASNYEGDTEAFF. The entire variable domain, with the rest obtained from reference TRBV19 and TRBJ1-1, is as follows: DGGITQSPKYLFRKEGQNVTLSCEQNLNHDAMYWYRQDPGQGLRLIYYSQIVNDFQKGDIAEGYSVSREKKESFPLTVTSAQKNPTAFYLCASNYEGDTEAFFGQGTRLTVV.

The chain joins TRBV4-1 to TRBJ1-5, with a tentative D call TRBD1 (5 bases). Germline CDR1 reads MGHRA; CDR2 reads YSYEKL. Trimming left V 3 bases short and J 2 bases short, with 14 bases between. The CDR3 is made up of 16 amino acids. The CDR3 DNA is TGCGCCAGCAGCCATCCAGCTGGCAGGGGCAATCAGCCCCAGCATTTT. Translation gives CASSHPAGRGNQPQHF.

V and J are TRBV28 and TRBJ1-5; 11 nucleotides match TRBD1. This CDR3 is built from 13 residues. Germline CDR1 reads MDHEN; CDR2 reads SYDVKM. V was pared by 6 bases and J by 8 bases, with 3 bases of the junction left unmatched. The CDR3 here is CASSRDRGEPQHF. As DNA, the CDR3 is TGTGCCAGCAGCAGGGACAGGGGGGAGCCCCAGCATTTT.

The chain is built from TRBV27 and TRBJ2-2; 7 bases are a match to TRBD2. Germline V lookup: CDR1 MNHEY, CDR2 SMNVEV (reference sequence). This CDR3 is 16 amino acids long. The trim removed 2 bases at V and 3 bases at J, leaving 6 bases unmatched. CDR3 sequence (DNA): TGTGCCAGCAGTTTAGGCGCGGGAGCCTACACCGGGGAGCTGTTTTTT. Its translation: CASSLGAGAYTGELFF.

The chain recombines TRBV30 with TRBJ1-2; a possible D gene is TRBD1 (6 bases). Trimming removed 8 bases at V and 4 bases at J, with 11 bases between. CDR1 is GTSNPN, CDR2 SVGIG, per germline (reference sequence). This CDR3 is built from 11 residues. The CDR3 sequence is CALDSIYGYTF. The CDR3 DNA reads as TGTGCCCTGGACAGTATCTATGGCTACACCTTC.

The chain carries TRBV5-1 and TRBJ2-5; 9 bases match TRBD1. Germline CDR1 SGHRS, CDR2 YFSETQ. With 4 bases clipped from V and 5 bases from J, the junction kept 24 bases outside the gene matches. The CDR3 has 20 amino acids. For the CDR3, the DNA is TGCGCCAGCAGCCGCAAGAGTTCTGGTCCTACAGGGGGCAGAACGGAGACCCAGTACTTC. Translation: CASSRKSSGPTGGRTETQYF.

The sample holds one count of this clone. V is TRBV4-2 and J is TRBJ2-6; D unresolved. Trimming took 4 bases from V and 2 from J, leaving 6 bases between them. Germline V gene data show CDR1 as LGHNA and CDR2 as YNFKEQ. This CDR3 region has 14 residues. The CDR3 sequence is CASSPSPGANVLTF. As DNA, the CDR3 is TGTGCCAGCAGCCCATCGCCTGGGGCCAACGTCCTGACTTTC.

The V gene is TRBV4-3, the J gene TRBJ2-7, with TRBD1 matching 10 bases. Trimming removed 4 bases from V and 4 bases from J; junction bases left unmatched: 7. The CDR3 spans 15 residues. Germline-derived CDR1 and CDR2 are LGHNA and YSLEER. The CDR3 DNA is TGCGCCAGCAGCCTTTTTACGGGACAGGGGTACGAGCAGTACTTC. Amino acid sequence: CASSLFTGQGYEQYF.

The rearrangement uses TRBV11-2 and TRBJ2-3, with 8 bases matching TRBD2. Germline values: CDR1 SGHAT, CDR2 FQNNGV. The CDR3 has 14 residues. The junction had 2 bases not matched to a gene; V was cut back by 5 bases and J by 1 base. The CDR3 protein is CASSPGGGTDTQYF. DNA for the CDR3: TGTGCCAGCAGCCCGGGGGGGGGCACAGATACGCAGTATTTT.

This clone came up once. This sequence joins TRBV7-2 and TRBJ1-2; no reliable D call. The CDR3 is 14 amino acids. In germline, CDR1 is SGHTA, CDR2 FQGNSA. Trimming took off 1 base at V and 5 bases at J, with 11 bases between the two ends. Here the CDR3 reads CASSLGGIGYGYTF. CDR3 coding DNA: TGTGCCAGCAGCTTAGGAGGGATAGGTTATGGCTACACCTTC.

This sequence joins TRBV15 and TRBJ2-1; D is unclear. The CDR3 has 12 amino acids. Trimming pared 1 base from V and 6 bases from J, leaving 4 bases between. Germline loops: CDR1 LNHNV, CDR2 YYDKDF (reference sequence). CDR3 DNA: TGTGCCACCAGCAGAGTCCTCAATGAGCAGTTCTTC. The encoded protein is CATSRVLNEQFF.

The genes are TRBV19 and TRBJ1-4; D possibly corresponds to TRBD1 (6 bases). V lost 6 bases and J 0 bases, leaving 11 bases between the germline ends. The V gene's germline CDR1 is LNHDA and CDR2 SQIVND (reference sequence). The CDR3 is 15 amino acids. Written as DNA, the CDR3 is TGTGCCAGTAGCCAGGGGATAGCAACTAATGAAAAACTGTTTTTT. Translation: CASSQGIATNEKLFF.

In its sample, this clone was seen once. V gene TRBV7-6 combines with J gene TRBJ2-5, with no clear D. Deletions cut 0 bases from V and 4 bases from J, with 6 bases between. CDR1 SGHVS and CDR2 FNYEAQ come from the germline V gene. This CDR3 is built from 13 residues. The CDR3 coding sequence is TGTGCCAGCAGCTTAGCAATGGGAGAGACCCAGTACTTC. It translates to CASSLAMGETQYF.

The chain combines TRBV9 with TRBJ2-1; possibly TRBD1 for D (6 bases). Trimming took off 0 bases at V and 7 bases at J, with 11 bases between the two ends. Germline lookup yields CDR1 SGDLS and CDR2 YYNGEE. The CDR3 has 14 amino acids. The CDR3 spells CASSVGQALNEQFF. The CDR3 DNA reads TGTGCCAGCAGCGTAGGACAGGCCTTGAATGAGCAGTTCTTC.

The CDR3 spells CASRSGTGRSPLHF. CDR3 sequence (DNA): TGTGCCAGCAGGTCCGGGACAGGGCGATCACCCCTCCACTTT. The J gene is TRBJ1-6, the V gene TRBV13; TRBD1 matches at 9 bases. The CDR3 runs 14 residues. Trimming cost V 6 bases and J 10 bases; bases outside gene matches: 7. Germline lookup yields CDR1 PRHDT and CDR2 FYEKMQ (reference sequence).

The chain employs TRBV4-1 and TRBJ2-1; D unresolved. Germline CDR1 reads MGHRA; CDR2 reads YSYEKL. The CDR3 length is 18 residues. V was clipped by 0 bases and J by 7 bases, with 22 bases between them. The CDR3 loop reads CASSQERSWMLGVNEQFF. In nucleotides, the CDR3 is TGCGCCAGCAGCCAAGAGAGGTCCTGGATGCTAGGCGTGAATGAGCAGTTCTTC.

V usage is TRBV9 and J usage is TRBJ2-1; 8 nucleotides align to TRBD2. V lost 0 bases, J lost 0 bases, and 2 bases stayed unmatched. Germline V CDR1 and CDR2: SGDLS, YYNGEE. The CDR3 is made up of 16 amino acids. The CDR3 coding sequence is TGTGCCAGCAGCGTAGCAGGGACTAGCTCCTACAATGAGCAGTTCTTC. This codes for CASSVAGTSSYNEQFF.

A note on this clone: The sample contains more than one DNA sequence encoding this CDR3. The chain is built from TRBV5-4 and TRBJ2-7; 7 bases match TRBD2. The CDR3 covers 14 residues. CDR1 SGHNT and CDR2 YYREEE come from the germline V gene (reference sequence). J was trimmed by 0 bases and V by 5 bases; bases with no gene match: 5. CDR3 DNA sequence: TGTGCCAGCAGTCTCGGACTAGACTCCTACGAGCAGTACGTC. Translated: CASSLGLDSYEQYV.

For this clone: The sample contains more than one DNA sequence encoding this CDR3. The V call is TRBV6-4, the J call TRBJ2-1; 8 nucleotides agree with TRBD2. With V trimmed by 0 bases and J by 3 bases, 4 bases remained unmatched. CDR1 and CDR2 from the germline V gene are MRHNA and SNTAGT. CDR3 size: 16 residues. In DNA, the CDR3 is TGTGCCAGCAGTGACTCGACCGGGGGGGACTACAATGAGCAGTTCTTC. Translation: CASSDSTGGDYNEQFF.

The chain has TRBV5-1 and TRBJ2-3; TRBD1 might be the D (8 bases). The CDR3 runs to 17 residues. Trimming shortened V by 2 bases and J by 0 bases, and 16 bases separated the two germline ends. From germline, CDR1 is SGHRS and CDR2 YFSETQ. CDR3 DNA sequence: TGCGCCAGCAGCTTTGGGGGGGACAGGAGAAGCACAGATACGCAGTATTTT. Protein product: CASSFGGDRRSTDTQYF.

This clone was recorded a few times. The chain employs TRBV6-5 and TRBJ2-1; TRBD1 matches 9 bases. Germline assignment: CDR1 MNHEY and CDR2 SVGAGI. CDR3 length: 15 residues. The ends lost 6 bases at V and 1 base at J; junction bases unmatched: 4. CDR3 sequence: CASSSGTGSYNEQFF. The CDR3 nucleotides read TGTGCCAGCAGCTCCGGGACAGGGTCCTACAATGAGCAGTTCTTC.

The chain links TRBV18 to TRBJ1-1; 7 bases line up with TRBD1. The CDR3 contains 17 residues. Germline-derived CDR1 and CDR2 are KGHSH and LQKENI. J gave up 7 bases and V 2 bases, and 16 bases lay outside the gene matches. The CDR3 DNA follows: TGTGCCAGCTCACCAATACTCGGACCCACAGGGGTATTTGAAGCTTTCTTT. It translates to CASSPILGPTGVFEAFF.

V gene TRBV9 combines with J gene TRBJ1-3, with a weak D call TRBD1 (6 bases). This CDR3 contains 15 residues. The germline V gene has CDR1 SGDLS and CDR2 YYNGEE. Trimming took 0 bases from V and 5 from J, leaving 12 bases between them. CDR3 amino acids: CASSVGGASRNTIYF. DNA for the CDR3: TGTGCCAGCAGCGTAGGGGGGGCGAGTAGAAACACCATATATTTT.

This sequence joins TRBV4-3 and TRBJ1-1, with a weak D call TRBD1 (6 bases). V lost 2 bases and J lost 7, with 11 bases in between. CDR3 length: 13 residues. Germline V CDR1 and CDR2: LGHNA, YSLEER. As DNA, the CDR3 is TGCGCCAGCAGCCAAACAGGGTTGGGTGAAGCTTTCTTT. This encodes CASSQTGLGEAFF.